The 10 T cell receptor beta chains presented below share a single source sample, sequenced in a study of T-cell memory formation after mild COVID-19. Using its own MiXCR run on the 5' RACE reads, TCRdb lists one record per CDR3 protein. The sample has 340,000 or so distinct CDR3 sequences; approximately 13% are singletons. The sequencing input was PBMCs or a T cell subset sorted from them (not recorded which). The receptors here all came from a man between 18 and 29 years old who had mild COVID-19 (a few samples of this study predate the infection). Cell type and time point are not known.

This clonotype showed up just a few times. The rearrangement links TRBV19 to TRBJ2-2, with 9 bases fitting TRBD1. CDR3 length: 16 residues. Trimming cost V 9 bases and J 3 bases; bases outside gene matches: 11. CDR1 and CDR2 from the germline V gene are LNHDA and SQIVND (reference sequence). CDR3 sequence: CASLLRGQGDTGELFF. Written as DNA, the CDR3 is TGTGCCAGCCTTCTCCGGGGACAGGGAGACACCGGGGAGCTGTTTTTT.

This clonotype was seen only a few times. The genes are TRBV7-8 and TRBJ1-1, with D unclear. Germline V gene lookup returns CDR1 SGHVS and CDR2 FQNEAQ. The length of the CDR3 is 13 residues. The germline V and J ends were trimmed by 1 base and 8 bases, with 11 bases remaining between them. The CDR3 sequence: CASSLEILREAFF. The CDR3 DNA reads TGTGCCAGCAGCTTAGAGATCCTAAGGGAAGCTTTCTTT. Drawing the rest from reference TRBV7-8 and TRBJ1-1, the complete variable domain is GAGVSQSPRYKVAKRGQDVALRCDPISGHVSLFWYQQALGQGPEFLTYFQNEAQLDKSGLPSDRFFAERPEGSVSTLKIQRTQQEDSAVYLCASSLEILREAFFGQGTRLTVV.

This clonotype was observed a few times. The chain links TRBV7-6 to TRBJ2-7, with a possible D match to TRBD2 (6 bases). The germline V and J ends were trimmed by 1 base and 2 bases, with 9 bases remaining between them. This CDR3 has 14 residues. Germline CDR1 and CDR2: SGHVS and FNYEAQ. CDR3 bases: TGTGCCAGCAGCTTAGGGAGGGGCACCTACGAGCAGTACTTC. Translation gives CASSLGRGTYEQYF.

The table lists this clonotype with a few counts. The V call is TRBV20-1, the J call TRBJ1-1, with D perhaps TRBD1 (5 bases). Germline CDR1 reads DFQATT; CDR2 reads SNEGSKA (reference sequence). This CDR3 region has 15 residues. Trimming pared 0 bases from V and 6 bases from J, leaving 17 bases between. CDR3 coding DNA: TGCAGTGCTAGAGATTCACTGAGGGGAGGCTCTGAAGCTTTCTTT. Amino acids: CSARDSLRGGSEAFF.

This clonotype was detected a few times. This chain uses TRBV7-9 with TRBJ2-1; 13 bases line up with TRBD2. The germline V gene encodes CDR1 SEHNR and CDR2 FQNEAQ (reference sequence). The CDR3 is made up of 17 amino acids. The V and J ends lost 6 bases and 7 bases, in that order; junction bases with no gene match: 12. The CDR3 protein is CASRDGLAGVHSNEQFF. As DNA, the CDR3 is TGTGCCAGCAGGGATGGACTAGCGGGGGTCCATTCAAATGAGCAGTTCTTC.

This clonotype came up many times. The V call is TRBV4-3, the J call TRBJ1-2; D uncertain. V lost 1 base and J 2 bases, leaving 11 bases between the germline ends. The CDR3 totals 15 residues. Per the germline V gene, CDR1 is LGHNA and CDR2 is YSLEER. This CDR3 is CASSQVAVENYGYTF. CDR3 coding DNA: TGCGCCAGCAGCCAAGTCGCGGTGGAGAACTATGGCTACACCTTC.

In this sample, this clonotype turned up many times. This chain uses TRBV5-1 with TRBJ2-3; no definite D call. V dropped 4 bases and J dropped 2 bases, with 8 bases sitting between them. The length of the CDR3 is 13 residues. Germline loops: CDR1 SGHRS, CDR2 YFSETQ. In nucleotides, the CDR3 is TGCGCCAGCAGCCTCCAATACACAGATACGCAGTATTTT. Amino acids: CASSLQYTDTQYF.

CDR3 amino acids: CASSEVGGGSSEQYF. CDR3 coding DNA: TGTGCCAGCAGTGAAGTAGGCGGGGGGTCCAGCGAGCAGTACTTC. V and J are TRBV6-1 and TRBJ2-7; 8 bases fit TRBD2. Germline CDR1 reads MNHNS; CDR2 reads SASEGT. The V and J ends lost 1 base and 6 bases, in that order; junction bases with no gene match: 8. The CDR3 spans 15 residues.

The chain couples TRBV12-5 to TRBJ2-3, with 7 positions matching TRBD1. The CDR3 sequence is 14 residues long. Germline lookup yields CDR1 LGHNT and CDR2 FRNRAP. With 7 bases clipped from V and 2 bases from J, the junction kept 6 bases outside the gene matches. The chain's CDR3 is CASAWGQNTDTQYF. The CDR3, as DNA: TGTGCTAGTGCCTGGGGACAGAACACAGATACGCAGTATTTT.

This clonotype was observed a handful of times. This chain joins TRBV12-3 or TRBV12-4 and TRBJ2-1, with 11 bases identical to TRBD1. The CDR3 runs to 14 residues. V gave up 4 bases and J gave up 10 bases; unmatched junction bases: 6. CDR3 protein: CASSWTGGSREQFF. In DNA, the CDR3 is TGTGCCAGCAGTTGGACAGGGGGCTCTCGGGAGCAGTTCTTC.